Shown below are 7 T cell receptor beta chains from a single sample sequenced in a study of blood T cell repertoires in COVID-19. Clones were read by immunoSEQ multiplex PCR, and TCRdb kept only the in-frame ones, dropping some. The table includes roughly 300,000 clones, around 87% detected once. Sequencing input: peripheral blood. The source is a woman between 45 and 65 years old who had recovered from COVID-19.

This rearrangement joins TRBV18 to TRBJ2-7; the match to TRBD1 covers 7 bases. This CDR3 has 13 residues. The germline V gene has CDR1 KGHSH and CDR2 LQKENI. J was trimmed by 5 bases and V by 2 bases; bases with no gene match: 3. The CDR3 is CASSPGTAHEQYF. The CDR3, as DNA: TGTGCCAGCTCACCAGGGACAGCCCACGAGCAGTACTTC.

The chain is built from TRBV7-2 and TRBJ2-3; no clear D. This CDR3 is built from 13 residues. Germline CDR1 and CDR2: SGHTA and FQGNSA. The V and J ends lost 5 bases and 7 bases respectively, with 13 bases between them. CDR3 sequence (DNA): TGTGCCAGCAGCGTAGGAGCGCGCTATACGCAGTATTTT. Amino acid sequence: CASSVGARYTQYF.

The genes are TRBV5-4 and TRBJ2-5, with 10 bases lining up with TRBD1. Looked up from germline, CDR1 is SGHNT and CDR2 is YYREEE (reference sequence). This CDR3 has 12 residues. V lost 9 bases and J lost 2; bases outside the gene matches: 1. This chain's CDR3 is CAMDRGQETQYF. CDR3 in DNA: TGTGCCATGGACAGGGGGCAAGAGACCCAGTACTTC.

V is TRBV9 and J is TRBJ2-3; 15 bases align to TRBD2. CDR3 length: 18 amino acids. Germline CDR1 is SGDLS and CDR2 is YYNGEE. J gave up 0 bases and V 6 bases, and 8 bases lay outside the gene matches. CDR3 nucleotide sequence: TGTGCCAGCACCCCGGGACTAGCGGGGGGAGCTAGCACAGATACGCAGTATTTT. This codes for CASTPGLAGGASTDTQYF.

The rearrangement joins TRBV12-3 or TRBV12-4 to TRBJ2-5, with a tentative D call TRBD2 (7 bases). Trimming stripped 6 bases from V and 4 bases from J, with 9 bases between. The CDR3 covers 12 residues. The DNA of the CDR3 is TGTGCCAGCAGAGGGGGGGGAGAGACCCAGTACTTC. This gives the protein CASRGGGETQYF.

The chain is built from TRBV20-1 and TRBJ2-7, with D tentatively TRBD1 (6 bases). V lost 5 bases, J lost 6 bases, and 11 bases lay in between. The germline gives CDR1 DFQATT, CDR2 SNEGSKA (reference sequence). This CDR3 has 11 residues. In DNA, the CDR3 is TGCAGTGCTCATACAGGGCTCGAGCAGTACTTC. Amino acids: CSAHTGLEQYF.

This clone came up a few times. The chain links TRBV7-9 to TRBJ2-2; TRBD2 matches 8 bases. The germline CDR1 and CDR2 sequences are SEHNR and FQNEAQ (reference sequence). The CDR3 sequence is 18 residues long. Unmatched junction bases numbered 13, after V lost 3 bases and J lost 4 bases. The CDR3 region is CASSLAGGRNRGTGELFF. For the CDR3, the DNA is TGTGCCAGCAGCTTGGCGGGGGGACGAAATCGGGGCACCGGGGAGCTGTTTTTT.